One and the same sample provided the 17 T cell receptor beta chains below, sequenced in a study of T cells of healthy individuals. TCRdb recomputed calls from the 5' RACE reads with MiXCR, one row per CDR3 protein. The sample yields tens of thousands of distinct CDR3 sequences, more than 4.5% seen once. The receptors originated from a female donor in good health.

This clonotype was counted at least ten times. The chain recombines TRBV10-2 with TRBJ1-2; D remains unclear. The CDR3 is 14 residues long. V lost 0 bases, J lost 4 bases, and 9 bases lay in between. Germline V gene sequence: CDR1 WSHSY, CDR2 SAAADI. The CDR3 spells CASSESAESYGYTF. The CDR3 coding sequence is TGCGCCAGCAGTGAGTCGGCTGAATCCTATGGCTACACCTTC.

There are many counts of this clonotype. The chain recombines TRBV20-1 with TRBJ1-1, with D uncertain. Trimming took off 1 base at V and 4 bases at J, with 13 bases between the two ends. The CDR3 is 14 residues long. CDR1 is DFQATT and CDR2 is SNEGSKA in the germline V gene (reference sequence). The CDR3 region has the DNA TGCAGTGCTAGAGTTTCGGCCCTGGGCACTGAAGCTTTCTTT. It is translated as CSARVSALGTEAFF.

The J gene is TRBJ1-2, the V gene TRBV20-1; D not certain. Germline-derived CDR1 and CDR2 are DFQATT and SNEGSKA (reference sequence). The length of the CDR3 is 15 residues. V dropped 0 bases and J dropped 7 bases, with 18 bases sitting between them. CDR3: CSARDPGVSSAGYTF. The CDR3 DNA sequence: TGCAGTGCTAGAGATCCGGGTGTCTCATCAGCTGGCTACACCTTC.

In this sample, this clonotype is medium-sized. V and J are TRBV6-2 or TRBV6-3 and TRBJ2-7, with 11 bases matching TRBD2. Germline assignment: CDR1 MNHEY and CDR2 SVGEGT. J lost 2 bases, V lost 4 bases, and 4 bases had no gene match. The CDR3 is 15 residues long. CDR3 amino acids: CASSSELAGAYEQYF. The DNA for the CDR3 is TGTGCCAGCAGTTCAGAACTAGCGGGAGCCTACGAGCAGTACTTC.

Only a few counts were recorded for this clonotype. This chain links TRBV9 with TRBJ2-5; 9 bases match TRBD2. The ends lost 3 bases at V and 3 bases at J; junction bases unmatched: 3. CDR1 and CDR2 (germline): SGDLS, YYNGEE. The CDR3 runs to 14 residues. The CDR3 protein is CASSAREGKETQYF. The CDR3 bases are TGTGCCAGCAGCGCGCGGGAGGGCAAAGAGACCCAGTACTTC.

V is TRBV29-1 and J is TRBJ2-7, with 8 positions matching TRBD1. V was pared by 5 bases and J by 2 bases, with 5 bases of the junction left unmatched. This CDR3 has 13 amino acids. In germline, CDR1 is SQVTM, CDR2 ANQGSEA. The CDR3 sequence is CSVRVDRAYEQYF. The CDR3 DNA reads TGCAGCGTTAGGGTGGACAGGGCCTACGAGCAGTACTTC.

In this sample, this clonotype turned up a few times. The chain links TRBV7-8 to TRBJ2-7, with a possible D match to TRBD2 (7 bases). This CDR3 has 15 residues. The germline gives CDR1 SGHVS, CDR2 FQNEAQ. Trimming removed 4 bases at V and 7 bases at J, with 20 bases between. The CDR3 DNA sequence: TGTGCCAGCAGCTCCCGCGGGGGCGGGGGTACAGAGCAGTACTTC. Translated, it gives CASSSRGGGGTEQYF.

This chain links TRBV27 with TRBJ2-5; 11 bases are a match to TRBD2. Germline V gives CDR1 MNHEY, CDR2 SMNVEV (reference sequence). The J segment lost 4 bases and the V segment lost 4 bases, leaving 11 bases of the junction unmatched. There are 17 residues in the CDR3. CDR3: CASSSSRLAGRGETQYF. CDR3 bases: TGTGCCAGCAGTTCCTCCCGACTAGCGGGACGGGGAGAGACCCAGTACTTC.

CDR3 nucleotide sequence: TGTGCCAGCAGCCAAGACGGAGAGGCCGGAGGGTACAATGAGCAGTTCTTC. Translated: CASSQDGEAGGYNEQFF. This chain links TRBV4-2 with TRBJ2-1; D may be TRBD2 (6 bases). Per germline, CDR1 LGHNA and CDR2 YNFKEQ. This CDR3 spans 17 amino acids. Trimming shortened V by 0 bases and J by 4 bases, and 16 bases separated the two germline ends.

This clonotype has ten or more counts. The chain employs TRBV20-1 and TRBJ1-5; D uncertain. The CDR3 loop spans 14 amino acids. Germline V gene sequence: CDR1 DFQATT, CDR2 SNEGSKA (reference sequence). Trimming removed 0 bases from V and 4 bases from J, with 10 bases in between. In DNA form, the CDR3 reads TGCAGTGCTAGAGAGATAGCGGGAAATCAGCCCCAGCATTTT. Translation gives CSAREIAGNQPQHF.

The chain's CDR3 is CASSVVSTDTQYF. Here the CDR3 DNA reads TGTGCCAGCAGCGTAGTCAGCACAGATACGCAGTATTTT. The chain recombines TRBV9 with TRBJ2-3, with D unclear. Looked up from germline, CDR1 is SGDLS and CDR2 is YYNGEE. The V end lost 0 bases, the J end lost 0 bases, and 2 bases lay between the germline ends. The CDR3 contains 13 residues. Full variable domain (outside the CDR3, taken from reference TRBV9 and TRBJ2-3): DSGVTQTPKHLITATGQRVTLRCSPRSGDLSVYWYQQSLDQGLQFLIQYYNGEERAKGNILERFSAQQFPDLHSELNLSSLELGDSALYFCASSVVSTDTQYFGPGTRLTVL.

This clonotype was recorded many times. V usage is TRBV11-2 and J usage is TRBJ1-2; D possibly corresponds to TRBD1 (6 bases). CDR3 length: 18 residues. Trimming cost V 3 bases and J 1 base, with 21 bases left between them. Germline V gene sequence: CDR1 SGHAT, CDR2 FQNNGV. CDR3 residues: CASSFGGREPSINYGYTF. CDR3 bases: TGTGCCAGCAGCTTCGGGGGCAGGGAGCCTTCAATTAACTATGGCTACACCTTC.

In this sample, this clonotype turned up many times. The CDR3, as DNA: TGTGCCAGCAGCTTAGATGGGACCAGGGGAGCTTTCTTT. Amino acid sequence: CASSLDGTRGAFF. The chain joins TRBV7-9 to TRBJ1-1; D is possibly TRBD1 (6 bases). In germline, CDR1 is SEHNR, CDR2 FQNEAQ (reference sequence). The CDR3 runs 13 residues. V lost 1 base and J 10 bases, leaving 13 bases between the germline ends.

This chain connects TRBV4-1 to TRBJ2-1; 11 nucleotides line up with TRBD2. The CDR3 sequence is 20 residues long. V gave up 2 bases and J gave up 0 bases; unmatched junction bases: 12. Per germline, CDR1 MGHRA and CDR2 YSYEKL. CDR3 in amino acids: CASSQPSGTSGVSSYNEQFF. CDR3 in DNA: TGCGCCAGCAGCCAACCGTCGGGGACTAGCGGCGTTAGCTCCTACAATGAGCAGTTCTTC.

A note on this clonotype: A much larger clone lies one base from this, so it may be a read error. The chain uses TRBV12-3 or TRBV12-4 and TRBJ2-1; possibly TRBD1 or TRBD2 for D (5 bases each). This CDR3 comprises 15 residues. CDR3 region: CASSFGLGRENEQSF. The CDR3, as DNA: TGTGCCAGCAGTTTCGGGTTGGGCAGGGAGAATGAGCAGTCCTTC.

In DNA form, the CDR3 reads TGTGCCAGCAGTTCCGACAGGGGCCCGTACAATGAGCAGTTCTTC. This codes for CASSSDRGPYNEQFF. V usage is TRBV6-5 and J usage is TRBJ2-1; 8 nucleotides line up with TRBD1. V dropped 4 bases and J dropped 4; count of bases not matched to a gene: 6. CDR3 length equals 15 residues. CDR1 and CDR2 (germline): MNHEY, SVGAGI.

This clonotype has only a few counts. CDR3 sequence reads: CASKDRNTGELFF. DNA of the CDR3: TGTGCCAGCAAAGACAGAAACACCGGGGAGCTGTTTTTT. The chain links TRBV12-3 or TRBV12-4 to TRBJ2-2, with D maybe TRBD1 (5 bases). The V gene lost 7 bases and the J gene lost 2 bases, with 8 bases spanning the gap. The CDR3 runs 13 residues.